This T cell receptor beta chain was captured in a study of T cell repertoires in cytomegalovirus infection. Background on the study: Used in the study were CMV epitopes, some recently identified and HLA-C-restricted, others well-studied and HLA-B-restricted. The study's findings and limits: Dominant in the ex vivo response were TCR beta clonotypes restricted by HLA-C and specific for CMV.

MiXCR, run by TCRdb on the reads, gives a single entry per CDR3 protein. The sample lists some 700,000 distinct CDR3 sequences; around 31% were seen once. The J segment lost 8 bases and the V segment lost 6 bases, leaving 11 bases of the junction unmatched. This CDR3 is built from 14 residues. Germline values: CDR1 LNHDA, CDR2 SQIVND (reference sequence). Worth noting for this clonotype: Its antigen is as yet unknown.

Sample: cultured PBMCs, taken from culture after CMV antigen stimulation. The rearrangement uses TRBV19 and TRBJ2-3, with 7 nucleotides matching TRBD2. The TCR comes from a human donor in good health (CMV status not recorded). Some clones in this sample may be carry-over from other donors' samples. CDR3 in amino acids: CASRGGASGGTQYF. The DNA of the CDR3 is TGTGCCAGTAGGGGAGGGGCCTCCGGGGGTACGCAGTATTTT.